This TCR beta chain was observed in a study of blood T cells in healthy people across ages. Germline-derived CDR1 and CDR2 are SGHVS and FNYEAQ. Trimming cost V 5 bases and J 0 bases; bases outside gene matches: 7. The CDR3 covers 17 residues. Study results and limitations: While age rose, TCR beta diversity per million T cells dropped in a roughly linear way. Compared with aged donors, long-lived donors showed fewer expanded clones, suggesting selection.

Primed by a sample-barcoded 5' primer and a J-beta primer mix, a second PCR proceeded for roughly 7 to 11 cycles. Per sample, CDR3-containing paired-end reads numbered at least 2.5 million. TCRdb independently ran MiXCR on the 5' RACE reads; one entry per CDR3 protein. The sample has some 1.7 million distinct CDR3 sequences; roughly 27% are singletons. This clonotype was found many times. Its antigen remains unidentified. Peripheral blood, approximately 10 milliliters per donor, was collected. The sequence was collected from a woman in her 30s in good health. The rearrangement uses TRBV7-6 and TRBJ2-6; 7 bases align to TRBD1. The sequenced material came from blood. CDR3 sequence reads: CASSRGQLSSGANVLTF. The DNA of the CDR3 is TGTGCCAGCAGCAGGGGACAGCTGAGCTCTGGGGCCAACGTCCTGACTTTC.